The 6 T cell receptor beta chains below all came from one sample that was sequenced in a study of identical twins. TCRdb ran MiXCR on the 5' RACE reads and lists one entry per CDR3 protein. The sample records 420,000 or so distinct CDR3 sequences, 15% to 20% being singletons. What was sequenced was naive T cells sorted from blood. The receptors here all came from a man in his fifties in good health.

This chain connects TRBV7-8 to TRBJ2-3; no clear D gene. Trimming left V 1 base short and J 5 bases short, with 10 bases between. This CDR3 comprises 14 residues. Germline CDR1 SGHVS, CDR2 FQNEAQ. CDR3 region: CASSLDMWGDTQYF. The CDR3 DNA sequence: TGTGCCAGCAGCTTAGATATGTGGGGAGATACGCAGTATTTT.

Only a few counts were recorded for this clonotype. The J gene is TRBJ1-4, the V gene TRBV12-3 or TRBV12-4, with unresolved D. Trimming cost V 6 bases and J 5 bases, with 10 bases left between them. The CDR3 totals 13 residues. The CDR3 here is CASSFLGNEKLFF. CDR3 bases: TGTGCCAGCAGCTTCCTTGGAAATGAAAAACTGTTTTTT.

This clonotype was counted ten times or more. The chain recombines TRBV2 with TRBJ1-2, with TRBD1 matching over 7 bases. With V trimmed by 7 bases and J by 3 bases, 5 bases remained unmatched. CDR3 length: 13 amino acids. The germline V gene has CDR1 SNHLY and CDR2 FYNNEI. The CDR3 nucleotides are TGTGCCAGCACACGACAGGGAGACTATGGCTACACCTTC. Residues: CASTRQGDYGYTF. The whole variable domain, filled in from reference TRBV2 and TRBJ1-2, reads EPEVTQTPSHQVTQMGQEVILRCVPISNHLYFYWYRQILGQKVEFLVSFYNNEISEKSEIFDDQFSVERPDGSNFTLKIRSTKLEDSAMYFCASTRQGDYGYTFGSGTRLTVV.

The V and J genes are TRBV24-1 and TRBJ2-3, with 7 bases lining up with TRBD1. The CDR3 has 16 residues. Germline CDR1 and CDR2: KGHDR and SFDVKD. V lost 5 bases to trimming and J lost 0 bases; unmatched junction nucleotides: 7. CDR3 region: CATSGETGSSTDTQYF. The CDR3 DNA reads TGTGCCACCAGTGGTGAGACAGGGTCTAGCACAGATACGCAGTATTTT.

The table lists this clonotype with a count of one. The CDR3 loop is CASSSIIWQGNTEAFF. The CDR3 DNA sequence: TGTGCCAGCAGCTCCATTATTTGGCAGGGGAACACTGAAGCTTTCTTT. The rearrangement joins TRBV7-8 to TRBJ1-1, with D maybe TRBD1 (5 bases). The CDR3 covers 16 residues. Germline V gene lookup returns CDR1 SGHVS and CDR2 FQNEAQ. Trimming removed 4 bases from V and 1 base from J, with 16 bases in between.

The J gene is TRBJ2-1, the V gene TRBV2; TRBD1 matches at 9 bases. Germline V gene sequence: CDR1 SNHLY, CDR2 FYNNEI. This CDR3 comprises 13 residues. V was pared by 7 bases and J by 5 bases, with 3 bases of the junction left unmatched. The DNA for the CDR3 is TGTGCCAGCAACCGGGACAGGGACAATGAGCAGTTCTTC. Encoded protein: CASNRDRDNEQFF.